These T cell receptor beta chains were read from a single sample in a study of human T cells and chemical hapten exposure. TCRdb re-derived calls from the RACE reads in MiXCR, one entry per CDR3 protein. The sample holds over 100,000 distinct CDR3 sequences, roughly a tenth seen once. This sample comprised whole blood, obtained in connection with sensitization to the hapten diphenylcyclopropenone (DPC). The source is a woman aged 40 to 49 with alopecia areata. Some clones in this sample may be carry-over from other donors' samples. Each CDR3 is given without its conserved first and last residue. Each record gives: V gene, CDR3 protein.

>TRBV27
ASSLAGPGYEQY
>TRBV12-3/TRBV12-4
ASSPQGYQPQH
>TRBV6-5
ASSSSGGTYEQY
>TRBV6-2/TRBV6-3
ASSYGRGTEAF
>TRBV6-2/TRBV6-3
ASSWGGLARSSYNEQF
>TRBV3-1
ASSRLANSYEQY
>TRBV7-9
ASSFEGWRRSGANVLT
>TRBV6-6
ATLGDSLSYEQY
>TRBV24-1
ATSFLAGGVETQY
>TRBV28
ASRADSEKLF
>TRBV7-2
ASSLTKAGVGDTQY
>TRBV7-2
ASSLVGHFGELF
>TRBV20-1
SALNRVGKLF
>TRBV10-2
ASSDPMDSPLH
>TRBV7-6
ASSRIPLSGNTIY
>TRBV5-1
ASSLTSVAAGYT
>TRBV10-2
ASTQVGGYAEAF
>TRBV11-2
ASSLFLGGHTRDEQF
>TRBV20-1
SAPSRGTDYGYT
>TRBV6-5
ASSQVKRPLNTEAF
>TRBV7-9
ASSFGGQGNEKLF
>TRBV12-3/TRBV12-4
ASSLQSGFRPQH
>TRBV2
ASYTGTGLYGYT
>TRBV4-3
ASSQPDRGHGYT
>TRBV6-5
ASSDRGSPQH
>TRBV6-5
ASSNGGANTGELF
>TRBV5-1
ASSLDPNTEAF
>TRBV6-5
ASHGGVNTGELF
>TRBV5-1
ASSIAGTGGVSYEQY
>TRBV11-2
ASSFTPGDTEAF
>TRBV6-2/TRBV6-3
ASSYHDSLKPAEQY
>TRBV5-1
ASSPGRQNTEAF
>TRBV2
ASKIQGASSEKLF
>TRBV3-1
ASSQYTGTGAHEQY
>TRBV18
ASSPPAGEQF
>TRBV6-2/TRBV6-3
ASSFTGGSNQPQH
>TRBV6-6
ASSPPGQGRTYEQY
>TRBV18
ASSPYSHRDTEAF
>TRBV5-4
ASSLLTSGPDTQY
>TRBV9
ASTQNSLANYGYT
>TRBV11-2
ASSLKGRAQETQY
>TRBV28
ASSLRGYSNQPQH
>TRBV19
ASATGGSNQPQH
>TRBV6-6
ASEGRENTEAF
>TRBV12-3/TRBV12-4
ASSFAGGMQETQY
>TRBV4-3
ASSQENPTNTGELF
>TRBV6-5
ASVAPGTGKETQY
>TRBV6-5
ASSYSVLPLRGEAF